The following is a T cell receptor (beta chain) sequence with its context. Its antigen is currently unknown. The sample comes from a study of cytomegalovirus exposure and HLA in healthy donors. The study's findings and limits: Accurate prediction of HLA-A and HLA-B alleles (for most subjects) was reportedly achieved from TCR beta sequences. Both high specificity and high sensitivity reportedly marked the classifier's diagnosis of cytomegalovirus status.

PCR used 60 Vbeta primers and 13 Jbeta primers. The protocol was immunoSEQ multiplex PCR, while the TCRdb copy is restricted to in-frame clones and leaves out a portion. In all, the sample yields 200,000 or so clones. Likely unrecorded immune exposures existed in these nominally healthy donors. Germline V gene sequence: CDR1 WNHNN, CDR2 SYGVQD (reference sequence). V shed 0 bases and J shed 8 bases, with 10 bases lying between them. The CDR3 is 13 amino acids. Sequenced: PBMCs. V usage is TRBV10-1 and J usage is TRBJ1-2; D may be TRBD1 (5 bases). The TCR sequence derives from a boy under 18 in good health and CMV-seronegative. In DNA, the CDR3 is TGCGCCAGCAGTGAGTCCGCAGGGTTCGGCTACACCTTC. Protein: CASSESAGFGYTF.